A selection of T cell receptor beta chains follows, all from one sample in a study of T cell responses to AZD1222 COVID-19 vaccine. Repertoires were generated with immunoSEQ multiplex PCR, while TCRdb's copy carries only in-frame clones and drops some. The sample shows some 120,000 clones, about 91% of them seen only once. The sequencing used peripheral blood, collected on day 0 of AZD1222 vaccination. Source of these receptors: an adult in good health. Both conserved end residues are part of each CDR3. Each record gives: J gene, V gene, clone size, D gene, CDR3 DNA, CDR3 protein. The D gene is left open where the match is weak. The size entry is marked missing in some rows and otherwise reads once, few, many or a size class.

J: TRBJ2-2; V: TRBV6-6; size: -; D: TRBD2; DNA: TGTGCCAGCCGGACTAGTCCCACCGGGGAGCTGTTTTTT; CDR3: CASRTSPTGELFF
J: TRBJ1-5; V: TRBV15; size: -; D: TRBD1; DNA: TGTGCCACCAGCAGAGAATTTCCGGGACAGGGGCTTCGTAGCAATCAGCCCCAGCATTTT; CDR3: CATSREFPGQGLRSNQPQHF
J: TRBJ1-2; V: TRBV6-5; size: -; D: TRBD1; DNA: TGTGCCAGCAGCTGGGACAGAAAGAACTATGGCTACACCTTC; CDR3: CASSWDRKNYGYTF
J: TRBJ1-2; V: TRBV2; size: -; D: TRBD1; DNA: TGTGCCCTTACCCGGGACAGGGGGTCCAAAGAGAGTGGCTACACCTTC; CDR3: CALTRDRGSKESGYTF
J: TRBJ2-7; V: TRBV7-9; size: -; D: -; DNA: TGTGCCAGCAGCTTGGGTAGCTTCGAGCAGTACTTC; CDR3: CASSLGSFEQYF
J: TRBJ2-3; V: TRBV12-2; size: -; D: -; DNA: TGTGCAAGTCGCAGGGACAGACCCTGCACAGATACGCAGTATTTT; CDR3: CASRRDRPCTDTQYF
J: TRBJ2-1; V: TRBV20-1; size: -; D: TRBD2; DNA: TGCAGTGCTAGTGGCGGGAGGGCCCTCAATGAGCAGTTCTTC; CDR3: CSASGGRALNEQFF
J: TRBJ2-1; V: TRBV9; size: -; D: TRBD1; DNA: TGTGCCAGCAGCCCCCGGACAGGGGCTGAGCAGTTCTTC; CDR3: CASSPRTGAEQFF
J: TRBJ2-7; V: TRBV18; size: -; D: TRBD2; DNA: TGTGCCAGCTCCTCCCTGGGGGGGGGAGACTACGAGCAGTACTTC; CDR3: CASSSLGGGDYEQYF
J: TRBJ2-1; V: TRBV19; size: -; D: TRBD2; DNA: TGTGCCAGTAGTCTTCGGACTAGCCAGATCAATGAGCAGTTCTTC; CDR3: CASSLRTSQINEQFF
J: TRBJ2-5; V: TRBV4-3; size: -; D: -; DNA: TGCGCCAGCAGCCAAGATAGGGCGGGGACCCAGTACTTC; CDR3: CASSQDRAGTQYF
J: TRBJ2-1; V: TRBV15; size: -; D: TRBD2; DNA: TGTGCCACCACCCAAGCGGGAGGCTCGCCCAATGAGCAGTTCTTC; CDR3: CATTQAGGSPNEQFF
J: TRBJ1-2; V: TRBV7-2; size: -; D: -; DNA: TGTGCCAGCAGCTTACCGACCCGGGGAGACTATGGCTACACCTTC; CDR3: CASSLPTRGDYGYTF
J: TRBJ1-6; V: TRBV5-1; size: -; D: TRBD1; DNA: TGCGCCAGCAGCTTGGCACGACAGGGGAGGAATTCACCCCTCCACTTT; CDR3: CASSLARQGRNSPLHF
J: TRBJ2-7; V: TRBV6-9; size: -; D: -; DNA: TGTGCCAGCAGTTCCCCCTTGCGGGATCAGTACGAGCAGTACTTC; CDR3: CASSSPLRDQYEQYF
J: TRBJ1-5; V: TRBV2; size: -; D: -; DNA: TGTGCCAGCTGCCCTCGGAGCTCTCAGCCCCAGCATTTT; CDR3: CASCPRSSQPQHF
J: TRBJ1-5; V: TRBV27; size: -; D: -; DNA: TGTGCCAGCAGTTTGAAACAGGGTGGGAGACAGCCCCAGCATTTT; CDR3: CASSLKQGGRQPQHF
J: TRBJ2-1; V: TRBV2; size: -; D: -; DNA: TGTGCCAGCAGTGAGGGGGTCCGAACTGAGCAGTTCTTC; CDR3: CASSEGVRTEQFF
J: TRBJ2-7; V: TRBV5-4; size: once; D: -; DNA: TGTGCCAGCAGCTTATACAGGGTACCTTACGAGCAGTACTTC; CDR3: CASSLYRVPYEQYF
J: TRBJ1-4; V: TRBV6-1; size: -; D: -; DNA: TGTGCCAGCAGTGACATAACAGGAGCAACTGAAAAACTGTTTTTT; CDR3: CASSDITGATEKLFF
J: TRBJ1-1; V: TRBV3-1/TRBV3-2; size: -; D: -; DNA: TGTGCCAGCAGCCTAAACACCGGAAACACTGAAGCTTTCTTT; CDR3: CASSLNTGNTEAFF
J: TRBJ2-3; V: TRBV5-1; size: -; D: TRBD1; DNA: TGCGCCAGCAGCAGTCCGGGACAGCACACAGATACGCAGTATTTT; CDR3: CASSSPGQHTDTQYF
J: TRBJ1-1; V: TRBV12-3/TRBV12-4; size: few; D: -; DNA: TGTGCCAGCAGTTTATGGGGAAACTCTGAAGCTTTCTTT; CDR3: CASSLWGNSEAFF
J: TRBJ2-7; V: TRBV6-1; size: -; D: -; DNA: TGTGCCAGCAGTGAACCATACCGGGGCCCTGGCCACGAGCAGTACTTC; CDR3: CASSEPYRGPGHEQYF
J: TRBJ2-3; V: TRBV9; size: -; D: -; DNA: TGTGCCAGCAGCGTAGTAAGGAGCACAGATACGCAGTATTTT; CDR3: CASSVVRSTDTQYF
J: TRBJ1-1; V: TRBV10-3; size: -; D: TRBD1; DNA: TGTGCCATCAGTGAGTCTTCAGTGGGGACAGGGAATGGGTACACTGAAGCTTTCTTT; CDR3: CAISESSVGTGNGYTEAFF
J: TRBJ2-3; V: TRBV2; size: -; D: -; DNA: TGTGCCAGCAGGAAAGGGCGACTACCTAGGGGTAGCACAGATACGCAGTATTTT; CDR3: CASRKGRLPRGSTDTQYF
J: TRBJ1-1; V: TRBV30; size: -; D: -; DNA: TGTGCCCGGGGAGGTCCCGGTGAAGCTTTCTTT; CDR3: CARGGPGEAFF
J: TRBJ2-7; V: TRBV5-1; size: -; D: TRBD2; DNA: TGCGCCAGCAGCTTGGGCCCTACTAGCGGGAGGGTCTACGAGCAGTACTTC; CDR3: CASSLGPTSGRVYEQYF
J: TRBJ2-3; V: TRBV7-8; size: -; D: -; DNA: TGTGCCAGCAGCCTAGGGACCCCCCGGGATACGCAGTATTTT; CDR3: CASSLGTPRDTQYF
J: TRBJ1-1; V: TRBV2; size: -; D: -; DNA: TGTGCCAGCAGCCTAGGACAGACTAGAAGGGAAGCTTTCTTT; CDR3: CASSLGQTRREAFF
J: TRBJ1-2; V: TRBV14; size: -; D: TRBD1; DNA: TGTGCCAGCAGCCAAGCGTGGGGACAGGGAACCCACGAACTCTATGGCTACACCTTC; CDR3: CASSQAWGQGTHELYGYTF
J: TRBJ2-1; V: TRBV7-9; size: -; D: TRBD1; DNA: TGTGCCAGCAGCGGGCGAGGGGGCCTCTACAATGAGCAGTTCTTC; CDR3: CASSGRGGLYNEQFF
J: TRBJ2-7; V: TRBV24-1; size: -; D: -; DNA: TGTGCCACCAGTGATTCCAGGCGTGAGCAGTACTTC; CDR3: CATSDSRREQYF
J: TRBJ1-1; V: TRBV19; size: -; D: -; DNA: TGTGCCAGTAGGGCGGTGGAGGGGACTGAAGCTTTCTTT; CDR3: CASRAVEGTEAFF
J: TRBJ1-3; V: TRBV6-4; size: -; D: -; DNA: TGTGCCAGCAGACTCCGGACCGGGAGTGTTGGAAACACCATATATTTT; CDR3: CASRLRTGSVGNTIYF
J: TRBJ1-3; V: TRBV5-4; size: few; D: -; DNA: TGTGCCAGCAGCTTGCAGTTCGGGGGAAGTTACTCTGGAAACACCATATATTTT; CDR3: CASSLQFGGSYSGNTIYF
J: TRBJ2-2; V: TRBV12-3/TRBV12-4; size: -; D: -; DNA: TGTGCCAGCAGTCCCCCCCGGTCCCGGGAGCTGTTTTTT; CDR3: CASSPPRSRELFF
J: TRBJ2-1; V: TRBV2; size: -; D: TRBD1; DNA: TGTGCCAGCAGTGTTAACAGGGGAAACAATGAGCAGTTCTTC; CDR3: CASSVNRGNNEQFF
J: TRBJ2-2; V: TRBV3-1/TRBV3-2; size: -; D: TRBD2; DNA: TGTGCCAGCAGCCTACCCACGGGCGGGAGTACGGCCACCGGGGAGCTGTTTTTT; CDR3: CASSLPTGGSTATGELFF
J: TRBJ1-5; V: TRBV2; size: -; D: -; DNA: TGTGCCAGCAGTGAGCAGGCCAATCAGCCCCAGCATTTT; CDR3: CASSEQANQPQHF
J: TRBJ2-1; V: TRBV28; size: -; D: TRBD2; DNA: TGTGCCAGCAGGATAAGAAGCGGGAGGAACCTCAATGAGCAGTTCTTC; CDR3: CASRIRSGRNLNEQFF
J: TRBJ2-5; V: TRBV21-1; size: once; D: -; DNA: TGTGCCAGCAGCAAAGATAGCGGGGAAGAGACCCAGTACTTC; CDR3: CASSKDSGEETQYF
J: TRBJ2-5; V: TRBV6-4; size: -; D: TRBD2; DNA: TGTGCCAGCAGTGACGAGACTAGCGGGAGGGAACAAGAGACCCAGTACTTC; CDR3: CASSDETSGREQETQYF
J: TRBJ1-6; V: TRBV2; size: few; D: -; DNA: TGTGCCAGCAGTGAAGTAGGGGATAATTCACCCCTCCACTTT; CDR3: CASSEVGDNSPLHF
J: TRBJ2-1; V: TRBV6-5; size: -; D: TRBD2; DNA: TGTGCCAGCAGTTACAGCGGGAGGGCCTCTGAGCAGTTCTTC; CDR3: CASSYSGRASEQFF
J: TRBJ1-4; V: TRBV27; size: -; D: -; DNA: TGTGCCAGCACCCCAGGTCGATCTCTGTTTTTT; CDR3: CASTPGRSLFF
J: TRBJ1-2; V: TRBV18; size: -; D: -; DNA: TGTGCCAGCTCACCTCCGGCCACAGGGTCCGTGCCTGGCTACACCTTC; CDR3: CASSPPATGSVPGYTF
J: TRBJ1-1; V: TRBV5-1; size: -; D: -; DNA: TGCGCCAGCAGCTTTATCTCTGGACGGGAACCAGCTTTCTTT; CDR3: CASSFISGREPAFF
J: TRBJ1-6; V: TRBV7-9; size: -; D: TRBD1; DNA: TGTGCCAGCAGCCCGGACAGGGCTAATTCACCCCTCCACTTT; CDR3: CASSPDRANSPLHF
J: TRBJ2-1; V: TRBV5-1; size: -; D: TRBD1; DNA: TGCGCCAGCAGCCAGAGACAGGGTTCCTACAATGAGCAGTTCTTC; CDR3: CASSQRQGSYNEQFF